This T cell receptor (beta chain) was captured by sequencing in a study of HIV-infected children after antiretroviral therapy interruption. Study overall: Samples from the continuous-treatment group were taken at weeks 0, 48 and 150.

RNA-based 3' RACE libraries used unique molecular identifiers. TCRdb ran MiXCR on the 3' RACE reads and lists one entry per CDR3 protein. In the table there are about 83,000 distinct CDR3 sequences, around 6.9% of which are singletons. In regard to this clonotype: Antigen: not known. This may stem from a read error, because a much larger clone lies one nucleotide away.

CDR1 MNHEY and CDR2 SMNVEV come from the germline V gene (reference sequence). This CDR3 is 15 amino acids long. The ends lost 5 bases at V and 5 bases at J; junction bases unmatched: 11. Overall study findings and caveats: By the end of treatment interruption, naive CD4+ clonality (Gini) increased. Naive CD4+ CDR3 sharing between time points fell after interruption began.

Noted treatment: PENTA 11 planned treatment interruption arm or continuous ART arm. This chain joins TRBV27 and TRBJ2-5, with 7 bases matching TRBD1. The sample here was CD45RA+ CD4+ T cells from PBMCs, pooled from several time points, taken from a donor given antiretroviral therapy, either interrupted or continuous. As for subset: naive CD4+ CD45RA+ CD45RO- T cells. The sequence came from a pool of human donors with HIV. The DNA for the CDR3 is TGTGCCAGCAGTCGGCTGATAGGGGGCGGGGAGACCCAGTACTTC. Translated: CASSRLIGGGETQYF.